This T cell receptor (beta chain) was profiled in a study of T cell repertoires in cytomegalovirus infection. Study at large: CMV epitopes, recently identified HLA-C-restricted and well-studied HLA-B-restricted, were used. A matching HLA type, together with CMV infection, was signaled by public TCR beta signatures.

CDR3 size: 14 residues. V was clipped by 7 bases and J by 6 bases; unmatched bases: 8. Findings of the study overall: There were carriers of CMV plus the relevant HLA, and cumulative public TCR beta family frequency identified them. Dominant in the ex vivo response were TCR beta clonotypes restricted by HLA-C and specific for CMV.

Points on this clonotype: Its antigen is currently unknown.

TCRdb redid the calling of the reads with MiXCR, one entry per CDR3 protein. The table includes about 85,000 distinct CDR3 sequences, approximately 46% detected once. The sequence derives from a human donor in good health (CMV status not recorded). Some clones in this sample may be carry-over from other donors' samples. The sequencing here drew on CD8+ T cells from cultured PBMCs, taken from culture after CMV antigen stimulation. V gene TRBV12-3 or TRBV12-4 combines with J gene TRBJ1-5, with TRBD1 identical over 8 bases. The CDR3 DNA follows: TGTGCCAGCAACTCGGACAGGGTGACTCAGCCCCAGCATTTT. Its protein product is CASNSDRVTQPQHF.